Below, one T cell receptor (beta chain) is given with its context. This sample was taken from a study of blood T cell repertoires in COVID-19. The CDR3 spans 17 residues. Germline trimming cut 4 bases from V and 4 bases from J; bases unmatched to any gene: 7. Germline V CDR1 and CDR2: SSHAT, FNYEAQ (reference sequence). Produced via immunoSEQ multiplex PCR; TCRdb's table is partial and in-frame only. This sample has roughly 430,000 clones, with nearly 90% found just once. This clonotype was obtained from a woman between 40 and 50 years old with acute COVID-19. The chain recombines TRBV7-7 with TRBJ2-2, with 12 positions matching TRBD2. The sequenced sample was PBMCs or T cells enriched from blood (not recorded which). The CDR3 nucleotides read TGTGCCAGCAGCTCGACTAGCGGGGGTCCCATCACCGGGGAGCTGTTTTTT. It encodes CASSSTSGGPITGELFF.